This entry is about one T cell receptor beta chain. The authors prepared the TCRbeta library with unique molecular identifiers. Each CDR3 protein gets one entry after TCRdb re-called the PCR reads with MiXCR. Of 80,000 to 95,000 distinct CDR3 sequences in the sample, more than 7% were seen once. The data originate from a study of T-cell reconstitution after alpha-beta-depleted transplantation in children. The CDR3 totals 15 residues. Germline assignment: CDR1 MNHEY and CDR2 SMNVEV (reference sequence). V dropped 4 bases and J dropped 0 bases, with 10 bases sitting between them. The V and J genes are TRBV27 and TRBJ1-3; the D is unclear. Sequencing was performed on PBMCs from the stem cell graft donor, taken from the stem cell graft. The sequence was collected from a human donor who donated a stem cell graft to a child with congenital amegakaryocytic thrombocytopenia. CDR3 coding DNA: TGTGCCAGCAGTTCCCGACGATCCTCTGGAAACACCATATATTTT. The encoded protein is CASSSRRSSGNTIYF.